This T cell receptor beta chain was sequenced during a study of early T cells in non-severe SARS-CoV-2 infection. On the study more broadly: Sequencing input comprised bulk RNA from unsorted whole blood; chain pairing was not available.

Each cDNA molecule carried a unique molecular identifier. TCRdb fed the 5' RACE reads into MiXCR, producing one record per CDR3 protein. The sample carries about 50,000 distinct CDR3 sequences, under 7.5% recorded once. This CDR3 is 13 amino acids long. V lost 1 base to trimming and J lost 8 bases, with 7 bases between them. Germline-derived CDR1 and CDR2 are SGHRS and YFSETQ. This clonotype was seen ten or more times. V usage is TRBV5-1 and J usage is TRBJ2-6, with D perhaps TRBD1 (5 bases). The TCR comes from an adult who was a healthcare worker with PCR-confirmed SARS-CoV-2 infection or an uninfected control (not recorded which). Sample: whole blood, taken at baseline. The CDR3 DNA follows: TGCGCCAGCAGCTTGAGGGGTACCAACGTCCTGACTTTC. This encodes CASSLRGTNVLTF.